This T cell receptor beta chain was profiled in a study of T cell changes during pregnancy in multiple sclerosis. CDR3 size: 13 residues. With V trimmed by 8 bases and J by 4 bases, 8 bases remained unmatched. CDR1 SQVTM and CDR2 ANQGSEA come from the germline V gene. This clone is termed medium-sized. Generated by immunoSEQ multiplex PCR, the TCRdb table keeps only in-frame clones and is missing some. The sample carries tens of thousands of clones, roughly nine tenths recorded once. The TCR sequence derives from a female donor with multiple sclerosis, enrolled in a pregnancy study. Sequenced material: CD8+ T cells from peripheral blood mononuclear cells, taken in the second trimester of pregnancy. The rearrangement links TRBV29-1 to TRBJ1-1, with TRBD1 matching over 9 bases. CDR3 sequence: CSFRTGEGTEAFF. DNA for the CDR3: TGCAGCTTTAGGACAGGGGAAGGCACTGAAGCTTTCTTT. Supplemented by reference TRBV29-1 and TRBJ1-1, the full variable domain reads SAVISQKPSRDICQRGTSLTIQCQVDSQVTMMFWYRQQPGQSLTLIATANQGSEATYESGFVIDKFPISRPNLTFSTLTVSNMSPEDSSIYLCSFRTGEGTEAFFGQGTRLTVV.